This entry lists 21 T cell receptor beta chains sequenced from one sample in a study of shared clonotypes between healthy human individuals. Profiled with immunoSEQ multiplex PCR; TCRdb holds only in-frame clones, not every one. The sample carries over 850,000 clones, roughly 74% recorded once. The sequenced sample was memory CD4+ T cells from PBMCs. Subset defined: CD45RA-negative fraction. These receptors originate from a man aged 18 to 29 in good health. Some clones in this sample may be carry-over from other donors' samples.

The chain carries TRBV7-9 and TRBJ2-1; 11 positions agree with TRBD2. The junction had 5 bases not matched to a gene; V was cut back by 3 bases and J by 7 bases. The CDR3 runs 15 residues. Germline loops: CDR1 SEHNR, CDR2 FQNEAQ (reference sequence). CDR3 sequence: CASSFTSGRNNEQFF. In nucleotides, the CDR3 is TGTGCCAGCAGCTTTACTAGCGGGAGAAATAATGAGCAGTTCTTC.

This chain links TRBV18 with TRBJ2-5; 7 bases fit TRBD2. Germline CDR1 KGHSH, CDR2 LQKENI. V shed 3 bases, J shed 5 bases, and the junction held 9 bases outside the gene matches. CDR3 length equals 15 residues. The CDR3 spells CASSPRRAGNETQYF. The CDR3 DNA reads TGTGCCAGCTCACCGCGGAGAGCGGGAAATGAGACCCAGTACTTC. Full variable domain (remainder filled in from reference TRBV18 and TRBJ2-5): NAGVMQNPRHLVRRRGQEARLRCSPMKGHSHVYWYRQLPEEGLKFMVYLQKENIIDESGMPKERFSAEFPKEGPSILRIQQVVRGDSAAYFCASSPRRAGNETQYFGPGTRLLVL.

The chain links TRBV7-9 to TRBJ2-1; perhaps TRBD1 as D (6 bases). The ends were cut back, 2 bases at V and 0 bases at J, with 20 bases in the middle. The CDR3 is 19 amino acids. Per the germline V gene, CDR1 is SEHNR and CDR2 is FQNEAQ (reference sequence). The CDR3 spells CASSLRGWTEGDSYNEQFF. The CDR3 bases are TGTGCCAGCAGCTTACGGGGATGGACAGAGGGGGACTCCTACAATGAGCAGTTCTTC.

This clone was detected only a few times. Distinct nucleotide sequences in the sample also encode this CDR3. The chain has TRBV18 and TRBJ2-7; D gene ambiguous. Germline V CDR1 and CDR2: KGHSH, LQKENI. The CDR3 extends over 12 amino acids. Deletions cut 2 bases from V and 4 bases from J, with 6 bases between. CDR3 nucleotides: TGTGCCAGCTCACCAGAAAGATACGAGCAGTACTTC. Its protein product is CASSPERYEQYF.

Comments on this clone: A much larger clone differs by one base, so this may be a read error. Distinct nucleotide sequences in the sample also encode this CDR3. The chain combines TRBV14 with TRBJ2-3, with D hard to call. The CDR3 runs 11 residues. Trimming stripped 3 bases from V and 2 bases from J, with 0 bases between. Germline CDR1 SGHDN, CDR2 FVKESK. DNA of the CDR3: TGTGCCAGCAGCCACACAGATACGCAGTATTTT. Translated, it gives CASSHTDTQYF.

This rearrangement joins TRBV13 to TRBJ2-5; D assignment may be TRBD1 or TRBD2 (5 bases each). In germline, CDR1 is PRHDT, CDR2 FYEKMQ (reference sequence). The CDR3 has 12 amino acids. V lost 6 bases and J 4 bases, leaving 9 bases between the germline ends. CDR3 in DNA: TGTGCCAGCAGTGAGGGGCGAGAGACCCAGTACTTC. This translates into CASSEGRETQYF.

The chain combines TRBV11-3 with TRBJ2-5, with D perhaps TRBD2 (5 bases). CDR1 is SGHNT, CDR2 YENEEA, per germline. Trimming cost V 5 bases and J 5 bases, with 6 bases left between them. This CDR3 region has 11 residues. DNA for the CDR3: TGTGCCAGCAGCCGAGGGGAGACCCAGTACTTC. Translation gives CASSRGETQYF.

This clone occurred once. The genes are TRBV10-3 and TRBJ2-5; D gene ambiguous. From germline, CDR1 is ENHRY and CDR2 SYGVKD. Deletions cut 7 bases from V and 1 base from J, with 10 bases between. This CDR3 has 13 residues. The CDR3 sequence is CAIKTRGQETQYF. The DNA of the CDR3 is TGTGCCATCAAGACGAGAGGCCAAGAGACCCAGTACTTC.

The V gene is TRBV5-1, the J gene TRBJ2-7; the match to TRBD1 covers 9 bases. This CDR3 is built from 16 residues. Trimming at V came to 4 bases and at J to 3 bases, leaving 11 bases not matched to a gene. CDR1 and CDR2 (germline): SGHRS, YFSETQ. This chain's CDR3 is CASSPTSGTGYYEQYF. The CDR3 nucleotides read TGCGCCAGCAGCCCGACGAGCGGGACAGGGTACTACGAGCAGTACTTC.

This sequence joins TRBV19 and TRBJ1-1, with a weak D call TRBD1 (5 bases). From germline, CDR1 is LNHDA and CDR2 SQIVND (reference sequence). Trimming took 3 bases from V and 3 from J, leaving 17 bases between them. The CDR3 has 16 amino acids. For the CDR3, the DNA is TGTGCCAGTAGTATTTACAGGTCCCCTTGGGACACTGAAGCTTTCTTT. Translation gives CASSIYRSPWDTEAFF.

The chain employs TRBV29-1 and TRBJ2-5, with D perhaps matching TRBD1 or TRBD2 (5 bases each). From germline, CDR1 is SQVTM and CDR2 ANQGSEA. V was shortened by 0 bases and J by 5 bases, with 13 bases between the two germline ends. The CDR3 spans 14 residues. The CDR3 spells CSVEDYGTGETQYF. The CDR3 coding sequence is TGCAGCGTTGAAGATTACGGGACGGGGGAGACCCAGTACTTC. Combining the CDR3 with reference TRBV29-1 and TRBJ2-5 gives the whole variable domain SAVISQKPSRDICQRGTSLTIQCQVDSQVTMMFWYRQQPGQSLTLIATANQGSEATYESGFVIDKFPISRPNLTFSTLTVSNMSPEDSSIYLCSVEDYGTGETQYFGPGTRLLVL.

The CDR3 loop reads CASSLQGSSYEQYF. The CDR3, as DNA: TGTGCCAGCAGCCTTCAGGGGTCCTCCTACGAGCAGTACTTC. The chain recombines TRBV5-5 with TRBJ2-7, with D possibly TRBD1 on 6 matching bases. Germline CDR1 and CDR2: SGHKS and YYEKEE (reference sequence). The CDR3 loop spans 14 amino acids. V lost 4 bases and J lost 0, with 11 bases in between.

The chain is built from TRBV11-2 and TRBJ1-2; tentatively, D is TRBD1 (6 bases). The V gene's germline CDR1 is SGHAT and CDR2 FQNNGV. The CDR3 has 15 amino acids. The V end was cut by 2 bases, the J end by 3 bases, with 13 bases between. The CDR3 sequence is CASSLSRTDDYGYTF. Here the CDR3 DNA reads TGTGCCAGCAGCTTATCTAGGACAGACGACTATGGCTACACCTTC.

The gene calls are TRBV5-5 and TRBJ2-1; 9 nucleotides align to TRBD1. Looked up from germline, CDR1 is SGHKS and CDR2 is YYEKEE (reference sequence). This CDR3 is built from 15 residues. The J segment lost 5 bases and the V segment lost 4 bases, leaving 7 bases of the junction unmatched. Written as DNA, the CDR3 is TGTGCCAGCAGCAGAACAGGGGGCTGGGACAATGAGCAGTTCTTC. As protein: CASSRTGGWDNEQFF.

This rearrangement joins TRBV30 to TRBJ1-5, with TRBD1 matching 7 bases. The germline gives CDR1 GTSNPN, CDR2 SVGIG (reference sequence). V shed 5 bases and J 3 bases; nucleotides not matched to a gene: 10. The length of the CDR3 is 15 residues. Written as DNA, the CDR3 is TGTGCCTGGGGTTCGCCGGGACAGCACAATCAGCCCCAGCATTTT. Amino acids: CAWGSPGQHNQPQHF.

The rearrangement links TRBV5-1 to TRBJ2-2, with D possibly called TRBD1 or TRBD2 (5 bases each). CDR1 and CDR2 from the germline V gene are SGHRS and YFSETQ. The CDR3 is 13 amino acids. The V end was cut by 5 bases, the J end by 5 bases, with 10 bases between. The CDR3 DNA follows: TGCGCCAGCAGAAAAGAGGGGACCGGGGAGCTGTTTTTT. Its translation is CASRKEGTGELFF.

The rearrangement links TRBV6-1 to TRBJ1-1; perhaps TRBD1 as D (6 bases). CDR3 size: 15 residues. Germline V gene sequence: CDR1 MNHNS, CDR2 SASEGT. Trimming removed 4 bases at V and 0 bases at J, with 12 bases between. The CDR3 bases are TGTGCCAGCAGTGGGCCAGGGGCCATGAACACTGAAGCTTTCTTT. Amino acid sequence: CASSGPGAMNTEAFF.

The chain employs TRBV11-3 and TRBJ2-1, with TRBD1 matching 8 bases. The CDR3 is made up of 14 amino acids. V shed 5 bases and J 8 bases; nucleotides not matched to a gene: 8. Germline loops: CDR1 SGHNT, CDR2 YENEEA. CDR3 in amino acids: CASSPRAGGHEQFF. The CDR3 DNA reads as TGTGCCAGCAGCCCCCGGGCAGGGGGCCATGAGCAGTTCTTC.

This rearrangement joins TRBV10-2 to TRBJ2-5; no firm D call. Germline V gives CDR1 WSHSY, CDR2 SAAADI. The germline V and J ends were trimmed by 0 bases and 5 bases, with 4 bases remaining between them. The CDR3 contains 12 residues. The CDR3, as DNA: TGCGCCAGCAGTGAGTCGTGGGAGACCCAGTACTTC. Translating it yields CASSESWETQYF.

The gene calls are TRBV5-1 and TRBJ2-3; 9 bases line up with TRBD2. The CDR3 totals 15 residues. The germline gives CDR1 SGHRS, CDR2 YFSETQ. Germline trimming cut 4 bases from V and 3 bases from J; bases unmatched to any gene: 6. CDR3 residues: CASSPGTSRTDTQYF. For the CDR3, the DNA is TGCGCCAGCAGCCCCGGGACTAGCAGGACAGATACGCAGTATTTT. Combining the CDR3 with reference TRBV5-1 and TRBJ2-3 gives the whole variable domain KAGVTQTPRYLIKTRGQQVTLSCSPISGHRSVSWYQQTPGQGLQFLFEYFSETQRNKGNFPGRFSGRQFSNSRSEMNVSTLELGDSALYLCASSPGTSRTDTQYFGPGTRLTVL.

This clone appeared a single time. In nucleotides, the CDR3 is TGTGCCAGCAGTGAAGCCGGTGGTTTTAATGAAAAACTGTTTTTT. Translating gives CASSEAGGFNEKLFF. The V and J genes are TRBV2 and TRBJ1-4, with D hard to call. The CDR3 totals 15 residues. Deletions cut 0 bases from V and 4 bases from J, with 9 bases between. From germline, CDR1 is SNHLY and CDR2 FYNNEI. Using reference TRBV2 and TRBJ1-4 for the parts outside the CDR3, the full variable domain is EPEVTQTPSHQVTQMGQEVILRCVPISNHLYFYWYRQILGQKVEFLVSFYNNEISEKSEIFDDQFSVERPDGSNFTLKIRSTKLEDSAMYFCASSEAGGFNEKLFFGSGTQLSVL.